These 7 T cell receptor beta chains originate from one sample sequenced in a study of T cell clusters in autoimmune cytopenias (dated by TCRdb to about 2019). The sequencer listed for this sample is Illumina MiSeq. Multiplex PCR with a touch-down protocol amplified TRB rearrangements, with the TRB-A and TRB-B primer pools combined in a single tube. TCRdb reprocessed the reads and assigns one entry to each CDR3 protein sequence, leaving out DNA. The sample table records roughly 10,000 distinct CDR3 sequences. The ten largest clones take up about 21% of the sample. For each sample, TRB amplification used around 260 ng of peripheral blood genomic DNA, equal to some 37,000 genome equivalents. This sample also appeared in a second study, on T cell repertoires in aging, cancer and after chemotherapy.

The sample taken for sequencing was peripheral blood. The receptors originated from a human donor in good health.

This chain links TRBV6-6 with TRBJ2-7; TCRdb indicates TRBD1, and absent DNA this call remains unverified. The CDR3 sequence is 12 residues long. Germline CDR1 reads MNHNY; CDR2 reads SVGAGI (reference sequence). CDR3: CASRARVYEQYF.

This clonotype shows up as medium-sized (0.01 to 0.1%) by frequency. This chain connects TRBV29-1 to TRBJ2-1; TCRdb's D call, TRBD2, is unchecked because there is no DNA. This CDR3 contains 15 residues. Germline loops: CDR1 SQVTM, CDR2 ANQGSEA. Here the CDR3 reads CSVPLTSGAGNEQFF.

The V gene is TRBV6-5, the J gene TRBJ2-7; absent DNA, TCRdb's TRBD1 call cannot be checked. This CDR3 contains 13 residues. Germline CDR1 is MNHEY and CDR2 is SVGAGI. This CDR3 reads CASRPGGFREQYF.

The gene calls are TRBV6-1 and TRBJ1-5. CDR1 is MNHNS and CDR2 is SASEGT in the germline V gene. This CDR3 contains 16 residues. Here the CDR3 reads CASSDGLGRAGQPQHF.

The chain couples TRBV30 to TRBJ2-7; absent DNA, TCRdb's TRBD2 call cannot be checked. The CDR3 spans 11 residues. The germline CDR1 and CDR2 sequences are GTSNPN and SVGIG (reference sequence). CDR3 sequence reads: CAWDSGGVSYF.

V is TRBV6-5 and J is TRBJ1-2; TCRdb's D call of TRBD1 is untestable without DNA. The length of the CDR3 is 15 residues. Germline CDR1 MNHEY, CDR2 SVGAGI. The CDR3 spells CASSRPGRVNYGYTF.

J is TRBJ2-1 and V is TRBV5-6; lacking DNA, the TRBD1 call made by TCRdb goes unchecked. The germline V gene encodes CDR1 SGHDT and CDR2 YYEEEE. The length of the CDR3 is 16 residues. Here the CDR3 reads CASSTTGQGIRDEQFF.